These 20 T cell receptor beta chains originate from one sample sequenced in a study of cytomegalovirus exposure and HLA in healthy donors. The PCR ran on 60 Vbeta and 13 Jbeta primers. Sequenced by immunoSEQ multiplex PCR; TCRdb stores in-frame clones only, minus some. The sample carries 130,000 to 150,000 clones, around 79% recorded once. Material: PBMCs. These receptors were obtained from a male donor in good health and CMV-seronegative.

This clone has a handful of counts. The rearrangement uses TRBV19 and TRBJ2-5, with TRBD1 as a possible D gene (6 bases). Germline V gene data show CDR1 as LNHDA and CDR2 as SQIVND (reference sequence). The CDR3 covers 13 residues. V shed 6 bases and J shed 5 bases, with 13 bases lying between them. CDR3 nucleotides: TGTGCCAGTAGCCTGGGACACTGGGAGACCCAGTACTTC. Protein sequence: CASSLGHWETQYF. Variable domain in full (rest from reference TRBV19 and TRBJ2-5): DGGITQSPKYLFRKEGQNVTLSCEQNLNHDAMYWYRQDPGQGLRLIYYSQIVNDFQKGDIAEGYSVSREKKESFPLTVTSAQKNPTAFYLCASSLGHWETQYFGPGTRLLVL.

This clone was recorded once. The gene calls are TRBV19 and TRBJ1-1; the D gene is possibly TRBD1 (5 bases). Germline V gene data show CDR1 as LNHDA and CDR2 as SQIVND (reference sequence). CDR3 length: 12 residues. The germline V and J ends were trimmed by 10 bases and 0 bases, with 9 bases remaining between them. CDR3: CATRDLNTEAFF. The CDR3, as DNA: TGTGCCACTAGGGACTTGAACACTGAAGCTTTCTTT.

The DNA of the CDR3 is TGTGCCAGCAGCTTAACTCTGGGACAGGGGAACACTGAAGCTTTCTTT. This encodes CASSLTLGQGNTEAFF. The chain joins TRBV7-6 to TRBJ1-1, with 9 bases identical to TRBD1. CDR1 and CDR2 (germline): SGHVS, FNYEAQ. V was clipped by 2 bases and J by 1 base; unmatched bases: 5. This CDR3 spans 16 amino acids.

The chain couples TRBV4-2 to TRBJ2-7, with TRBD2 as a possible D gene (6 bases). The V end lost 0 bases, the J end lost 6 bases, and 15 bases lay between the germline ends. Germline V gene lookup returns CDR1 LGHNA and CDR2 YNFKEQ. This CDR3 spans 15 amino acids. The CDR3 sequence: CASSQDLGTSREQYF. As DNA, the CDR3 is TGTGCCAGCAGCCAAGATTTAGGAACTAGCCGCGAGCAGTACTTC.

The chain couples TRBV9 to TRBJ2-1; D is possibly TRBD1 (5 bases). Trimming removed 0 bases at V and 8 bases at J, with 15 bases between. The CDR3 runs 15 residues. Germline V CDR1 and CDR2: SGDLS, YYNGEE. CDR3 sequence: CASSVVSVRVDEQFF. The CDR3 DNA sequence: TGTGCCAGCAGCGTAGTTAGTGTCAGGGTCGATGAGCAGTTCTTC.

This chain joins TRBV7-9 and TRBJ1-2, with 10 bases aligning to TRBD1. Germline trimming cut 5 bases from V and 7 bases from J; bases unmatched to any gene: 4. The CDR3 runs 13 residues. Germline V CDR1 and CDR2: SEHNR, FQNEAQ (reference sequence). CDR3 coding DNA: TGTGCCAGCAGCGACAGGGGGCACGGTGGCTACACCTTC. Translating gives CASSDRGHGGYTF.

This clone has only one observation. The CDR3 nucleotides read TGTGCCAGCAGTAGACAGGCCCTCTCCTACGAGCAGTACTTC. It codes for CASSRQALSYEQYF. J is TRBJ2-7 and V is TRBV6-1; D may be TRBD1 (6 bases). This CDR3 is 14 amino acids long. Germline V gene lookup returns CDR1 MNHNS and CDR2 SASEGT. Deletions cut 5 bases from V and 0 bases from J, with 11 bases between.

The gene calls are TRBV7-9 and TRBJ2-5; the match to TRBD2 covers 10 bases. The CDR3 length is 16 residues. Looked up from germline, CDR1 is SEHNR and CDR2 is FQNEAQ (reference sequence). Trimming took 2 bases from V and 7 from J; bases not matched to a gene: 10. CDR3 DNA sequence: TGTGCCAGCAGCTTAACTACTAGCGGGGTTTATGGGACCCAGTACTTC. Amino acid sequence: CASSLTTSGVYGTQYF.

The CDR3 spells CASRKTLATNEKLFF. The CDR3 DNA is TGTGCCAGCAGGAAGACACTAGCAACTAATGAAAAACTGTTTTTT. This sequence joins TRBV2 and TRBJ1-4; D is uncertain. The CDR3 runs 15 residues. Trimming shortened V by 6 bases and J by 0 bases, and 11 bases separated the two germline ends. Germline CDR1 SNHLY, CDR2 FYNNEI.

The rearrangement uses TRBV18 and TRBJ1-3, with TRBD1 matching over 7 bases. The CDR3 spans 16 residues. Trimming removed 5 bases from V and 0 bases from J; junction bases left unmatched: 7. The germline V gene has CDR1 KGHSH and CDR2 LQKENI. The DNA for the CDR3 is TGTGCCAGCTCATCGACAGGGACAAGCTCTGGAAACACCATATATTTT. Its translation: CASSSTGTSSGNTIYF.

The chain employs TRBV9 and TRBJ1-3; TRBD1 aligns across 7 bases. Germline V CDR1 and CDR2: SGDLS, YYNGEE. Unmatched junction bases numbered 7, after V lost 3 bases and J lost 1 base. This CDR3 has 16 amino acids. The CDR3 spells CASSADRAFSGNTIYF. The CDR3 DNA follows: TGTGCCAGCAGCGCTGACAGGGCTTTTTCTGGAAACACCATATATTTT.

This chain joins TRBV7-2 and TRBJ2-5; 7 bases line up with TRBD2. Looked up from germline, CDR1 is SGHTA and CDR2 is FQGNSA. The CDR3 loop spans 18 amino acids. V lost 2 bases, J lost 9 bases, and 21 bases stayed unmatched. The DNA for the CDR3 is TGTGCCAGCAGCTTATTCAGGCTAGCGGCTACCCCAAGAGTCGCCCAGTACTTC. Its protein is CASSLFRLAATPRVAQYF.

The CDR3 DNA reads as TGTGCCAGCAGTTTAAGCGGACTAGTTGGTGAGCAGTTCTTC. Amino acid sequence: CASSLSGLVGEQFF. V gene TRBV27 combines with J gene TRBJ2-1; TRBD2 matches at 7 bases. J gave up 9 bases and V 2 bases, and 7 bases lay outside the gene matches. In germline, CDR1 is MNHEY, CDR2 SMNVEV (reference sequence). The CDR3 spans 14 residues.

This rearrangement joins TRBV27 to TRBJ2-7; 9 nucleotides match TRBD1. Trimming at V came to 2 bases and at J to 8 bases, leaving 4 bases not matched to a gene. Germline-derived CDR1 and CDR2 are MNHEY and SMNVEV (reference sequence). The CDR3 runs to 13 residues. CDR3 amino acids: CASSLTGGAKQYF. The CDR3 DNA reads TGTGCCAGCAGTTTAACAGGGGGCGCGAAGCAGTACTTC.

This clone was detected only once. This rearrangement joins TRBV18 to TRBJ2-5; TRBD1 is a possible D gene (6 bases). Germline CDR1 reads KGHSH; CDR2 reads LQKENI. V was trimmed by 5 bases and J by 4 bases, leaving 14 bases between them. The CDR3 length is 14 residues. The CDR3 reads CASSGLGRGETQYF. The CDR3 nucleotides are TGTGCCAGCTCAGGGCTTGGCAGGGGAGAGACCCAGTACTTC.

This sequence joins TRBV5-1 and TRBJ2-5; the match to TRBD2 covers 15 bases. The J call may be incorrect, as the DNA end agrees better with TRBJ2-7. This CDR3 is 17 amino acids long. Germline lookup yields CDR1 SGHRS and CDR2 YFSETQ. CDR3 protein: CASSFSGLAGGSYEQYF. CDR3 nucleotides: TGCGCCAGCAGCTTTTCGGGACTAGCGGGAGGCTCCTACGAGCAGTACTTC.

The J gene is TRBJ1-2, the V gene TRBV10-3, with unresolved D. The CDR3 sequence is 15 residues long. V was trimmed by 2 bases and J by 2 bases, leaving 12 bases between them. Per germline, CDR1 ENHRY and CDR2 SYGVKD. Here the CDR3 DNA reads TGTGCCATCAGTGAGGCAGATGGAGCAAACTATGGCTACACCTTC. Protein product: CAISEADGANYGYTF.

This clone was observed a handful of times. The chain combines TRBV15 with TRBJ2-1; D gene unclear. The CDR3 has 12 amino acids. The V gene lost 0 bases and the J gene lost 10 bases, with 7 bases spanning the gap. CDR1 LNHNV and CDR2 YYDKDF come from the germline V gene (reference sequence). The CDR3 DNA follows: TGTGCCACCAGCAGAGATTCAGTAGAGCAGTTCTTC. The encoded protein is CATSRDSVEQFF.

There are a few counts of this clone. The chain joins TRBV5-4 to TRBJ1-4, with a weak D call TRBD1 (5 bases). Trimming left V 4 bases short and J 8 bases short, with 15 bases between. The CDR3 is made up of 14 amino acids. Germline-derived CDR1 and CDR2 are SGHNT and YYREEE (reference sequence). CDR3 sequence: CASSAARVGEKLFF. The CDR3 nucleotides are TGTGCCAGCAGCGCCGCCAGGGTGGGAGAAAAACTGTTTTTT.

V gene TRBV6-5 combines with J gene TRBJ1-1, with 7 bases that match TRBD1. The CDR3 loop spans 16 amino acids. V was pared by 2 bases and J by 0 bases, with 6 bases of the junction left unmatched. The germline CDR1 and CDR2 sequences are MNHEY and SVGAGI. CDR3 in amino acids: CASSYGAGQLNTEAFF. CDR3 sequence (DNA): TGTGCCAGCAGTTACGGCGCGGGACAGCTGAACACTGAAGCTTTCTTT.